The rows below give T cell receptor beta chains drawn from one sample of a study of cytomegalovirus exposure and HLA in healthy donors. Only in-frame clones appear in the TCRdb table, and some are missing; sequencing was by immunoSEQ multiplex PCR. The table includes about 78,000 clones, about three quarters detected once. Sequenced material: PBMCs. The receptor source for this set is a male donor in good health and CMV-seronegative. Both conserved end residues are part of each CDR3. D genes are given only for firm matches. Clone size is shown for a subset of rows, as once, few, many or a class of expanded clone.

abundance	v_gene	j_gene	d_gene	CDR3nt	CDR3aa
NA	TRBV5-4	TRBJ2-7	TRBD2	TGTGCCAGCAGCTTGGGCGCTAGCGGTAACTACGAGCAGTACTTC	CASSLGASGNYEQYF
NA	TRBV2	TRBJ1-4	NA	TGTGCCAGCAGTGTGCCAGGGGCCCCTAATGAAAAACTGTTTTTT	CASSVPGAPNEKLFF
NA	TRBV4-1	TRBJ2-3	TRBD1	TGCGCCAGCAGTCGGGGGACAGGAGTATTAAGCACAGATACGCAGTATTTT	CASSRGTGVLSTDTQYF
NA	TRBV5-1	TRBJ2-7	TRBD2	TGCGCCAGCAGCCCAACTAGCGGGACGATTCCCCACGAGCAGTACTTC	CASSPTSGTIPHEQYF
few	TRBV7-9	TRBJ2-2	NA	TGTGCCAGCAGCTTAACAGGGAACACCGGGGAGCTGTTTTTT	CASSLTGNTGELFF
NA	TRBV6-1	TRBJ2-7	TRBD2	TGTGCCAGCAGTGAACTGGCAGGGGGGCTAGCGGGGACCCGGGGCTACGAGCAGTACTTC	CASSELAGGLAGTRGYEQYF
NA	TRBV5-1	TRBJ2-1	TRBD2	TGCGCCAGCAGCTTCAAGCGGGGCACACTAACCTACAATGAGCAGTTCTTC	CASSFKRGTLTYNEQFF
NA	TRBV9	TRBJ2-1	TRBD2	TGTGCCAGCAGCGTAGGTGGTAGCGGGACCTACAATGAGCAGTTCTTC	CASSVGGSGTYNEQFF
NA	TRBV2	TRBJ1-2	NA	TGTGCCAGCAGTGAAAAAGGGGTCTATGGCTACACCTTC	CASSEKGVYGYTF
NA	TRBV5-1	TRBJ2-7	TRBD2	TGCGCCAGCAGCTCAGGGGCTAGCGGGGTCTCCTACGAGCAGTACTTC	CASSSGASGVSYEQYF
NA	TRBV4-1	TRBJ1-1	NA	TGCGCCAGCAGCCAAGTCTTAGGCGGAGGAATGAACACTGAAGCTTTCTTT	CASSQVLGGGMNTEAFF
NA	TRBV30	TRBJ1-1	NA	TGTGCCTCAAACAGGGAAGGCGGGAACACTGAAGCTTTCTTT	CASNREGGNTEAFF
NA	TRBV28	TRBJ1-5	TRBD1	TGTGCCAGCAGCCCCCGGACAGGGAGCAATCAGCCCCAGAATTTT	CASSPRTGSNQPQNF